One and the same sample provided the 8 T cell receptor beta chains below, sequenced in a study of T cells in Graves' hyperthyroidism and ophthalmopathy (dated by TCRdb to between 2018 and 2021). Library preparation was by multiplex PCR. Sequencing was carried out with an Illumina HiSeq 2000. The TCR beta CDR3 regions were amplified from RNA transcripts. The first round of RT-PCR for the TCR CDR3 was performed with the HTBI primer set and the Qiagen OneStep RT-PCR kit. TCRdb trimmed public reads at Q25 via fastp, called clones via MiXCR and kept in-frame beta chains. Rows merge per CDR3 protein into single entries with the most common DNA and genes. This sample is represented by approximately 630,000 distinct CDR3 sequences; roughly 15% of them were singletons. The leading ten clones occupy 3.8% of the sample. Sequenced input: blood. The receptors derive from a woman younger than 45 with Graves' hyperthyroidism.

This clonotype was observed a single time. This chain connects TRBV20-1 to TRBJ2-3, with D uncertain. The CDR3 covers 14 residues. Germline V gene data show CDR1 as DFQATT and CDR2 as SNEGSKA (reference sequence). V was shortened by 3 bases and J by 0 bases, with 10 bases between the two germline ends. The CDR3 spells CSARSARSTDTQYF. In nucleotides, the CDR3 is TGCAGTGCTAGGTCGGCGCGGAGCACAGATACGCAGTATTTT.

This clonotype was seen a few times. V usage is TRBV7-9 and J usage is TRBJ2-7, with a tentative D call TRBD2 (5 bases). The V gene's germline CDR1 is SEHNR and CDR2 FQNEAQ (reference sequence). V was clipped by 0 bases and J by 2 bases, with 14 bases between them. The CDR3 consists of 16 residues. CDR3 sequence (DNA): TGTGCCAGCAGCTTAGCTCCCACGGAGGTCCCCTACGAGCAGTACTTC. It yields the protein CASSLAPTEVPYEQYF.

This clonotype has a handful of counts. This chain links TRBV20-1 with TRBJ1-6, with 7 bases lining up with TRBD1. Germline V gene data show CDR1 as DFQATT and CDR2 as SNEGSKA (reference sequence). The CDR3 length is 14 residues. V lost 6 bases, J lost 3 bases, and 5 bases stayed unmatched. The CDR3 DNA follows: TGCAGTGCCCACGGACAGGACTATAATTCACCCCTCCACTTT. It is translated as CSAHGQDYNSPLHF.

This clonotype was recorded many times. The gene calls are TRBV7-9 and TRBJ2-5; D not resolved. Per germline, CDR1 SEHNR and CDR2 FQNEAQ (reference sequence). The CDR3 has 12 residues. V dropped 1 base and J dropped 4 bases, with 4 bases sitting between them. In DNA form, the CDR3 reads TGTGCCAGCAGCTTAGTTGTAGAGACCCAGTACTTC. Translation gives CASSLVVETQYF.

V and J are TRBV7-2 and TRBJ2-1, with 7 bases identical to TRBD2. V lost 5 bases and J lost 13; bases outside the gene matches: 8. Germline V lookup: CDR1 SGHTA, CDR2 FQGNSA. The CDR3 has 12 residues. The CDR3 sequence is CASSQEGLVQFF. For the CDR3, the DNA is TGTGCCAGCAGCCAAGAAGGACTAGTTCAGTTCTTC.

This clonotype was detected ten times or more. This sequence joins TRBV27 and TRBJ2-2; 8 bases are shared with TRBD2. In germline, CDR1 is MNHEY, CDR2 SMNVEV (reference sequence). The V and J ends lost 2 bases and 4 bases, in that order; junction bases with no gene match: 0. This CDR3 spans 14 amino acids. The CDR3 coding sequence is TGTGCCAGCAGTTTAGCGGGAGGCACCGGGGAGCTGTTTTTT. This gives the protein CASSLAGGTGELFF.

In this sample, this clonotype turned up a few times. V gene TRBV20-1 combines with J gene TRBJ1-5; no clear D. This CDR3 spans 13 amino acids. Germline CDR1 reads DFQATT; CDR2 reads SNEGSKA (reference sequence). Trimming took off 5 bases at V and 3 bases at J, with 11 bases between the two ends. DNA for the CDR3: TGCAGTGCTCCATCAGGTTCCAATCAGCCCCAGCATTTT. Translated, it gives CSAPSGSNQPQHF.

This clonotype was counted many times. The V gene is TRBV12-3 or TRBV12-4, the J gene TRBJ2-7; D might be TRBD2 (6 bases). The CDR3 totals 14 residues. Trimming left V 6 bases short and J 4 bases short, with 16 bases between. The CDR3 DNA is TGTGCCAGCAGCACCGGAGGGCCGCAGTACGAGCAGTACTTC. Its translation: CASSTGGPQYEQYF.